This T cell receptor beta chain was documented in a study of blood T cells in healthy people across ages. Study observations and caveats: When set beside aged donors, long-lived donors presented more naive CD4+ cells and higher diversity.

The CDR3 extends over 12 amino acids. Germline V lookup: CDR1 SQVTM, CDR2 ANQGSEA. Roughly 10 milliliters of peripheral blood were drawn from each donor. PCR was performed a second time for about 7 to 11 cycles using a sample-barcoded 5' primer and a J-beta primer mix. MiXCR, applied by TCRdb to the 5' RACE reads, yields one record per CDR3 protein. The data contain hundreds of thousands of distinct CDR3 sequences, about 62% of them singletons. A word on this clonotype: Its antigen is unknown.

The sequence came from a man younger than 45 in good health. Sequenced sample: blood. This chain joins TRBV29-1 and TRBJ2-7, with D tentatively TRBD2 (6 bases). The better agreement between TRBJ2-4 and the DNA end casts doubt on the J call. In DNA, the CDR3 is TGCAGCGCCCTGGGAGGCCAAAACATTCAGTACTTC. Its protein is CSALGGQNIQYF.